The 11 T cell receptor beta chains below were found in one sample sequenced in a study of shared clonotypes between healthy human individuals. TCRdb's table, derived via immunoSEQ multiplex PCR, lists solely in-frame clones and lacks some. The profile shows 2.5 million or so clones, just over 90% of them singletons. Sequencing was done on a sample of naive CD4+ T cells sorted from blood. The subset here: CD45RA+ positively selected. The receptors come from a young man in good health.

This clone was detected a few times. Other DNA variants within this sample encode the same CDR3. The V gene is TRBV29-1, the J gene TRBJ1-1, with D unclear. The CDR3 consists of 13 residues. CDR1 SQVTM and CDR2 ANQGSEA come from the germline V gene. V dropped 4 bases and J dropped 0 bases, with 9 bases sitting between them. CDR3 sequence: CSVVGRLNTEAFF. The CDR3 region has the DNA TGCAGCGTTGTCGGACGGTTGAACACTGAAGCTTTCTTT.

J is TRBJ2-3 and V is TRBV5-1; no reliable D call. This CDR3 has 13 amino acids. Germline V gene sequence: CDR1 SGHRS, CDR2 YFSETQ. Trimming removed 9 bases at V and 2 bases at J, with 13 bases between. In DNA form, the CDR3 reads TGCGCCACCTCCCTTTGGGACACAGATACGCAGTATTTT. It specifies CATSLWDTDTQYF.

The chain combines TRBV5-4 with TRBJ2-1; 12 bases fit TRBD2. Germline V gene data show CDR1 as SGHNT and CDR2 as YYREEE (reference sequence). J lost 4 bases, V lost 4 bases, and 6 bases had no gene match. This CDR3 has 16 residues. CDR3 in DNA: TGTGCCAGCAGCCGTCGACTAGCGGGGGATTACAATGAGCAGTTCTTC. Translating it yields CASSRRLAGDYNEQFF.

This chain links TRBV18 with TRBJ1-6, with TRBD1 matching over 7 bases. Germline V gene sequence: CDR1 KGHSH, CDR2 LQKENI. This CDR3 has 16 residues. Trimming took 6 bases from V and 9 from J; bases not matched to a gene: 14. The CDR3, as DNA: TGTGCCAGCTCCCCTTCGGACAGGACAGGTGGTTCACCCCTCCACTTT. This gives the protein CASSPSDRTGGSPLHF.

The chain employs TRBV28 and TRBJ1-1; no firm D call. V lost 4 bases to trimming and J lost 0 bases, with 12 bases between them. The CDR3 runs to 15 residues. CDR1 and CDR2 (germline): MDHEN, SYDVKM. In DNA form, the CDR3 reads TGTGCCAGCAGTTCAGAAAGTATCATGAACACTGAAGCTTTCTTT. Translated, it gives CASSSESIMNTEAFF.

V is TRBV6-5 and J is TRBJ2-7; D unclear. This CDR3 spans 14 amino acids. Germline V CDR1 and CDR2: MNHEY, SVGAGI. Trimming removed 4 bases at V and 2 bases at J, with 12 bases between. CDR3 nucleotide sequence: TGTGCCAGCAGTTTGGACGGGTTAACCTACGAGCAGTACTTC. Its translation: CASSLDGLTYEQYF.

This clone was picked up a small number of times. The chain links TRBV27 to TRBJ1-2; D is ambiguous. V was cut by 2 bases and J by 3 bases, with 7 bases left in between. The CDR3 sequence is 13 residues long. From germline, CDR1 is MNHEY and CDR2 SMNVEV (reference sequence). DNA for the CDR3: TGTGCCAGCAGTTTAGGAGGAGACTATGGCTACACCTTC. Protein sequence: CASSLGGDYGYTF.

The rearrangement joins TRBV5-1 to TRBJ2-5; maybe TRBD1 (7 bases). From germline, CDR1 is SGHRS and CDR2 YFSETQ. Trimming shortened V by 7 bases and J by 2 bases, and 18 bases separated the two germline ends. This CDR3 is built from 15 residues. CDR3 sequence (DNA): TGCGCCAGCGGGGCGGCGGGACAGACACAAGAGACCCAGTACTTC. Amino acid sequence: CASGAAGQTQETQYF.

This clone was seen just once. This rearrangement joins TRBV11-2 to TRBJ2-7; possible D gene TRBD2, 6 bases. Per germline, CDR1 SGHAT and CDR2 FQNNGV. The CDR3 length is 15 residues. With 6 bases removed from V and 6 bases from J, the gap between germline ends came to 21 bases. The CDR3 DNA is TGTGCCAGCAGTTCTGGATGGAGGGTCTGGAGCGAGCAGTACTTC. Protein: CASSSGWRVWSEQYF.

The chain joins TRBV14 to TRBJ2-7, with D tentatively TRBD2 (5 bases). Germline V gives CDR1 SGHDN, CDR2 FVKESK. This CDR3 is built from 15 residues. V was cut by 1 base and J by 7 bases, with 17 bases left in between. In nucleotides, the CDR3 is TGTGCCAGCAGCCAAGTCGGGGTAGCTGCAAAGGAGCAGTACTTC. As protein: CASSQVGVAAKEQYF.

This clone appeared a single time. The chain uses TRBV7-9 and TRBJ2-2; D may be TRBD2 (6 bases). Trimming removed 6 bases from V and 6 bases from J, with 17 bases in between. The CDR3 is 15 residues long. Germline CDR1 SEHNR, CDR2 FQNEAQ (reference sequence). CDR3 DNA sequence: TGTGCCAGCAGTGCGGCTAGGAGGGTCCCCGGGGAGCTGTTTTTT. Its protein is CASSAARRVPGELFF. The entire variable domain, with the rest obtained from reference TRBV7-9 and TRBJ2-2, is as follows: DTGVSQNPRHKITKRGQNVTFRCDPISEHNRLYWYRQTLGQGPEFLTYFQNEAQLEKSRLLSDRFSAERPKGSFSTLEIQRTEQGDSAMYLCASSAARRVPGELFFGEGSRLTVL.